These T cell receptor beta chains were read from a single sample in a study of T cell repertoires in cytomegalovirus infection. One entry per CDR3 protein results from TCRdb running MiXCR on the reads. This sample has a few hundred thousand distinct CDR3 sequences, with roughly 42% found just once. These receptors have no identified antigens. The sequences come from cultured PBMCs, collected from culture after CMV antigen stimulation. These receptors were collected from a human donor in good health (CMV status not recorded). Some clones in this sample may be carry-over from other donors' samples. Each CDR3 is given with its conserved first and last residue. Each record gives: J gene, V gene, clone size, D gene, CDR3 protein, CDR3 DNA. A D gene is named only where the DNA matches it firmly. The size of a clone is reported for some rows only, either as once, few or many, or as a class for expanded clones.

TRBJ2-1 | TRBV9 | few | NA | CASRPLSSYNEQFF | TGTGCCAGCAGACCGCTATCCTCCTACAATGAGCAGTTCTTC
TRBJ1-4 | TRBV19 | NA | NA | CASSIPGLSEKLFF | TGTGCCAGTAGTATCCCCGGGCTAAGTGAAAAACTGTTTTTT
TRBJ2-1 | TRBV12-3/TRBV12-4 | once | TRBD2 | CASSLGGSFHNEQFF | TGTGCCAGCAGTTTAGGCGGGAGCTTCCACAATGAGCAGTTCTTC
TRBJ2-3 | TRBV10-3 | NA | NA | CAISEKVDTQYF | TGTGCCATCAGTGAGAAGGTAGATACGCAGTATTTT
TRBJ2-1 | TRBV23-1 | NA | NA | CASSQSNGSLGSYNEQFF | TGCGCCAGCAGTCAATCGAACGGGAGCTTGGGCTCCTACAATGAGCAGTTCTTC
TRBJ2-7 | TRBV14 | NA | NA | CASSLGSTASYEQYF | TGTGCCAGCAGCCTAGGGAGTACCGCCTCCTACGAGCAGTACTTC
TRBJ1-1 | TRBV7-2 | few | NA | CASTAGQHTEAFF | TGTGCCAGCACCGCGGGGCAGCATACTGAAGCTTTCTTT
TRBJ2-5 | TRBV12-3/TRBV12-4 | NA | TRBD1 | CASSSLAATGEETQYF | TGTGCCAGCAGTTCCTTAGCAGCGACAGGGGAAGAGACCCAGTACTTC
TRBJ2-3 | TRBV6-6 | few | TRBD2 | CASSYTEIAGGSTDTQYF | TGTGCCAGCAGTTACACGGAAATAGCGGGAGGGAGCACAGATACGCAGTATTTT
TRBJ2-5 | TRBV2 | NA | TRBD2 | CASSGLAGGQETQYF | TGTGCCAGCAGCGGACTAGCGGGAGGCCAAGAGACCCAGTACTTC
TRBJ2-3 | TRBV11-2 | few | NA | CASSSPVGTDTQYF | TGTGCCAGCAGCTCCCCCGTAGGCACAGATACGCAGTATTTT
TRBJ2-1 | TRBV7-2 | many | TRBD2 | CASSSGTSAYNEQFF | TGTGCCAGCAGCTCAGGGACTAGCGCGTACAATGAGCAGTTCTTC
TRBJ2-7 | TRBV7-2 | NA | TRBD2 | CASSLEAGGRNEQYF | TGTGCCAGCAGCCTCGAAGCGGGAGGGAGAAACGAGCAGTACTTC
TRBJ2-7 | TRBV7-9 | few | NA | CASRSTALGSYEQYF | TGTGCCAGCAGATCGACGGCTCTGGGTTCCTACGAGCAGTACTTC
TRBJ2-7 | TRBV7-2 | NA | NA | CASSFPIRGAYKGLPYEQYF | TGTGCCAGCAGCTTCCCCATCCGGGGGGCCTACAAGGGACTACCCTACGAGCAGTACTTC
TRBJ2-7 | TRBV27 | few | NA | CASSGVYEQYF | TGTGCCAGCAGTGGGGTTTACGAGCAGTACTTC
TRBJ2-5 | TRBV12-3/TRBV12-4 | NA | NA | CASSIIGGGPNGETQYF | TGTGCCAGCAGCATTATCGGAGGGGGTCCCAACGGGGAGACCCAGTACTTC
TRBJ1-3 | TRBV5-3 | NA | TRBD1 | CARSSWTGWPGNTIYF | TGTGCCAGAAGCTCCTGGACAGGGTGGCCTGGAAACACCATATATTTT
TRBJ1-5 | TRBV7-8 | NA | NA | CASSFGRRGSNQPQHF | TGTGCCAGCAGCTTTGGCAGGAGAGGGAGCAATCAGCCCCAGCATTTT
TRBJ2-7 | TRBV11-3 | few | NA | CASSSPAAPYEQYF | TGTGCCAGCAGCTCCCCAGCGGCCCCCTACGAGCAGTACTTC
TRBJ2-5 | TRBV4-3 | few | NA | CASSPGFQETQYF | TGCGCCAGCAGCCCGGGATTTCAAGAGACCCAGTACTTC
TRBJ2-7 | TRBV11-2 | NA | TRBD2 | CASSSTSGAYEQYF | TGTGCCAGCAGCTCAACTAGCGGAGCCTACGAGCAGTACTTC
TRBJ2-5 | TRBV20-1 | few | NA | CSARDNYQETQYF | TGCAGTGCTAGAGATAACTACCAAGAGACCCAGTACTTC
TRBJ2-3 | TRBV24-1 | NA | NA | CATSAGVGRSDTQYF | TGTGCCACCAGCGCCGGAGTCGGGAGATCAGATACGCAGTATTTT
TRBJ1-3 | TRBV7-9 | few | NA | CASSLAGYSGNTIYF | TGTGCCAGCAGCTTAGCAGGGTACTCTGGAAACACCATATATTTT
TRBJ1-3 | TRBV7-2 | NA | NA | CASSLSLGNTIYF | TGTGCCAGCAGCCTAAGTTTAGGAAACACCATATATTTT
TRBJ2-2 | TRBV7-2 | NA | NA | CASSAARTGELFF | TGTGCCAGCAGCGCCGCTCGGACCGGGGAGCTGTTTTTT
TRBJ1-5 | TRBV6-5 | NA | NA | CASRGSLRQPQHF | TGTGCCAGCAGGGGTAGCCTGCGTCAGCCCCAGCATTTT
TRBJ1-2 | TRBV7-2 | many | TRBD1 | CASSPGGTSNYGYTF | TGTGCCAGCAGCCCAGGGGGGACTTCTAACTATGGCTACACCTTC
TRBJ2-1 | TRBV15 | NA | NA | CATSRRGRNNEQFF | TGTGCCACCAGCAGGCGCGGGCGGAACAATGAGCAGTTCTTC
TRBJ2-2 | TRBV11-2 | few | TRBD1 | CASSLRRTGRSGELFF | TGTGCCAGCAGCTTAAGGAGGACAGGGCGGTCCGGGGAGCTGTTTTTT
TRBJ2-3 | TRBV4-3 | few | NA | CASSQDLVDTQYF | TGCGCCAGCAGCCAAGACCTGGTAGATACGCAGTATTTT
TRBJ2-2 | TRBV7-2 | NA | TRBD1 | CASSGRTGANTGELFF | TGTGCCAGCAGCGGCCGAACAGGGGCGAACACCGGGGAGCTGTTTTTT
TRBJ1-6 | TRBV7-2 | NA | NA | CASSSDQSLPLHF | TGTGCCAGCAGCTCGGATCAGTCTCTACCCCTCCACTTT
TRBJ2-2 | TRBV11-2 | NA | NA | CASSLTGSFLDTGELFF | TGTGCCAGCAGCTTAACAGGCAGCTTTCTGGACACCGGGGAGCTGTTTTTT
TRBJ2-3 | TRBV19 | NA | TRBD2 | CASSRRDYTDTQYF | TGTGCCAGTAGTAGACGGGACTACACAGATACGCAGTATTTT
TRBJ2-5 | TRBV11-2 | few | NA | CASTGRLKETQYF | TGTGCCAGCACTGGTCGGTTAAAAGAGACCCAGTACTTC
TRBJ2-1 | TRBV4-3 | few | TRBD2 | CASSTERTRFDDEQFF | TGCGCCAGCAGCACCGAAAGGACTAGGTTCGATGATGAGCAGTTCTTC
TRBJ2-4 | TRBV12-3/TRBV12-4 | NA | NA | CASRRLGENIQYF | TGTGCCAGCAGGAGACTAGGAGAAAACATTCAGTACTTC
TRBJ1-2 | TRBV7-2 | NA | NA | CASSLAFRRGGYTF | TGTGCCAGCAGCTTAGCCTTTAGACGCGGGGGCTACACCTTC
TRBJ1-1 | TRBV7-9 | few | NA | CASSSITRTLNPEAFF | TGTGCCAGCAGCTCAATAACCCGGACCCTGAACCCTGAAGCTTTCTTT
TRBJ2-5 | TRBV7-2 | many | NA | CASSLTLGREETQYF | TGTGCCAGCAGCTTAACCCTCGGCAGGGAGGAGACCCAGTACTTC
TRBJ2-3 | TRBV7-6 | few | NA | CASTLALADTQYF | TGTGCCAGCACCCTAGCTTTAGCTGATACGCAGTATTTT
TRBJ2-1 | TRBV5-4 | few | NA | CASSGRDEQFF | TGTGCCAGCAGCGGGCGGGATGAGCAGTTCTTC
TRBJ2-7 | TRBV2 | NA | TRBD1 | CASSGQGPFGEQYF | TGTGCCAGCAGTGGACAGGGACCTTTTGGGGAGCAGTACTTC
TRBJ2-5 | TRBV27 | NA | TRBD2 | CASSRNSGRQETQYF | TGTGCCAGCAGTAGAAACAGCGGGAGGCAAGAGACCCAGTACTTC